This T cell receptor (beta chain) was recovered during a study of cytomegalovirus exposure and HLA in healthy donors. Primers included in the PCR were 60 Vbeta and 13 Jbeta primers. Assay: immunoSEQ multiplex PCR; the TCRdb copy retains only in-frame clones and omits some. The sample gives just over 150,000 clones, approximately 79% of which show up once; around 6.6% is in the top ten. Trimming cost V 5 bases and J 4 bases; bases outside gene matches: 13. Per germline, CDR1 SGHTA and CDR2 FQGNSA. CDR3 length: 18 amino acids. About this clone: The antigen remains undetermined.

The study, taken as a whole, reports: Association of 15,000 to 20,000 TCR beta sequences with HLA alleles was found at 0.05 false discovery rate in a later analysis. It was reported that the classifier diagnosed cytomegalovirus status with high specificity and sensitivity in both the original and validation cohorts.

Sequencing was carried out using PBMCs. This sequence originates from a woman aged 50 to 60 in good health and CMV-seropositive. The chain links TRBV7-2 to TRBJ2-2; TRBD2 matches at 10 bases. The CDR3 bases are TGTGCCAGCAGCCGGTGGCTAGCGGGGGCCTCGATCACCGGGGAGCTGTTTTTT. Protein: CASSRWLAGASITGELFF.